Listed here is a single T cell receptor beta chain. Its antigen is not known. The entry originates in a study of beta chain features in type 1 diabetes. The study, taken as a whole, reports: For Type 1 diabetes patients, all four CD4+ subsets carried TCRB CDR3s that were moderately but significantly shorter. Patients with type 1 diabetes showed fewer VDJ junction insertions and more deletions. Any HLA type influence on TCRB rearrangement was left unresolved here. In comparison with healthy donors, patients had naive, central memory and Treg TCRB repertoires that appeared more similar.

What was sequenced were expressed TCRB transcripts, since all of the isolated RNA had been reverse transcribed. Libraries were prepared by immunoSEQ multiplex PCR; TCRdb keeps only in-frame clonotypes and omits some of them. The sample holds under 550,000 clones, about an eighth seen once. This CDR3 spans 15 amino acids. Germline loops: CDR1 KGHSH, CDR2 LQKENI. V shed 5 bases, J shed 5 bases, and the junction held 4 bases outside the gene matches. The chain combines TRBV18 with TRBJ2-1; 12 positions agree with TRBD2. Material for sequencing was naive CD4+ T cells from blood. This sequence was found in a young woman in good health. Here the CDR3 reads CASSKLAGGDNEQFF. The CDR3 bases are TGTGCCAGCTCAAAACTAGCGGGGGGAGACAATGAGCAGTTCTTC.